This T cell receptor (beta chain) was sequenced during a study of early T cells in non-severe SARS-CoV-2 infection. Study at large: Alpha and beta chains were unpaired, from unsorted whole-blood bulk RNA.

This clonotype was counted a few times. Its target is unknown. Unique molecular identifiers were added to individual cDNA molecules. TCRdb reprocessed the 5' RACE reads with MiXCR, giving one entry per CDR3 protein. The data contain roughly 100,000 distinct CDR3 sequences, around 13% of them seen just once; the ten biggest clones take up around 6.4%. Germline CDR1 and CDR2: SQVTM and ANQGSEA. The CDR3 extends over 10 amino acids. Findings and caveats of the study: VDJdb matching skewed toward anti-spike CD8 responses, missing private and CD4 specificities.

This rearrangement joins TRBV29-1 to TRBJ1-1; D is ambiguous. Source material: whole blood. The receptor comes from an adult who was a healthcare worker with PCR-confirmed SARS-CoV-2 infection or an uninfected control (not recorded which). CDR3 DNA: TGCAGTGAACGGCAGACTGAAGCTTTCTTT. It encodes CSERQTEAFF.